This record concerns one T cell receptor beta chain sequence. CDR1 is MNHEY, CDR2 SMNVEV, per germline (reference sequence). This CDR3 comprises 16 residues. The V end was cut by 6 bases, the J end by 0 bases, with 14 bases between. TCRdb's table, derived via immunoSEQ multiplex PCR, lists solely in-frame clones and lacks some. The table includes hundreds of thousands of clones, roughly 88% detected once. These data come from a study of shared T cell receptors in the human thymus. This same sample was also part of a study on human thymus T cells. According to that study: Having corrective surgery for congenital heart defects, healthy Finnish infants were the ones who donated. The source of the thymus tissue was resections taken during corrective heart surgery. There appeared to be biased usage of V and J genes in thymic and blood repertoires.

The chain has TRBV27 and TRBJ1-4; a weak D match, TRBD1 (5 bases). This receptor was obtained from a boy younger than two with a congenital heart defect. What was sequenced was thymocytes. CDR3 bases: TGTGCCAGCAGCCTCAGGGCACCCGCAACTAATGAAAAACTGTTTTTT. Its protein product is CASSLRAPATNEKLFF.